This T cell receptor (beta chain) was recorded in a study of blood T cells in healthy people across ages. On the study more broadly: Using template switching, researchers captured about one barcoded beta molecule for each two T cells.

J lost 6 bases, V lost 3 bases, and 6 bases had no gene match. The CDR3 extends over 15 amino acids. From germline, CDR1 is SNHLY and CDR2 FYNNEI. Together with a sample-barcoded 5' primer, a J-beta primer mix was included in a second PCR lasting about 7 to 11 cycles. From the 5' RACE reads, TCRdb called clonotypes with MiXCR, one entry per CDR3 protein. The sample gives fewer than 1 million distinct CDR3 sequences, around 43% of which show up once; around 21% is in the top ten. The sample taken for sequencing was blood. The chain joins TRBV2 to TRBJ2-3; 10 bases are a match to TRBD2. The source of this sequence is a man in his fifties or sixties in good health. CDR3 in amino acids: CASSDRLAGDDTQYF. The CDR3, as DNA: TGTGCCAGCAGTGACCGCCTAGCGGGAGATGATACGCAGTATTTT.